Shown below are 19 T cell receptor beta chains from a single sample sequenced in a study of T cell repertoires in cytomegalovirus infection. In TCRdb, the reads were re-called with MiXCR into one record per CDR3 protein. The profile covers around 100,000 distinct CDR3 sequences, with around 40% appearing a single time and about three quarters taken by the ten largest. Their antigens are not known. The specimen comprised CD8+ T cells from cultured PBMCs, sampled from culture after CMV antigen stimulation. The source of these receptors is a human donor in good health (CMV status not recorded). Some clones in this sample may be carry-over from other donors' samples.

The V gene is TRBV6-6, the J gene TRBJ1-1; possible D gene TRBD1, 5 bases. Germline V gives CDR1 MNHNY, CDR2 SVGAGI (reference sequence). The V end was cut by 7 bases, the J end by 3 bases, with 15 bases between. The CDR3 is 14 amino acids. This CDR3 is CASTSAGSDTEAFF. Here the CDR3 DNA reads TGTGCCAGCACCTCGGCAGGGTCTGACACTGAAGCTTTCTTT.

The gene calls are TRBV24-1 and TRBJ1-1; possibly TRBD1 for D (5 bases). Trimming took off 6 bases at V and 1 base at J, with 8 bases between the two ends. The CDR3 totals 13 residues. Germline CDR1 KGHDR, CDR2 SFDVKD. CDR3 sequence: CATSNGANTEAFF. The CDR3 DNA follows: TGTGCCACCAGTAACGGGGCGAACACTGAAGCTTTCTTT.

This clonotype was seen a handful of times. The chain is built from TRBV7-3 and TRBJ2-5; TRBD1 or TRBD2 may be the D gene (5 bases each). CDR3 size: 17 residues. The V and J ends lost 5 bases and 1 base respectively, with 20 bases between them. Germline lookup yields CDR1 SGHTA and CDR2 FQGTGA. CDR3 protein: CASSPLWRGASQETQYF. In nucleotides, the CDR3 is TGTGCCAGCAGCCCCCTTTGGAGAGGGGCCTCCCAAGAGACCCAGTACTTC.

V usage is TRBV4-1 and J usage is TRBJ2-5; D possibly corresponds to TRBD2 (5 bases). The CDR3 is made up of 14 amino acids. V was shortened by 3 bases and J by 5 bases, with 13 bases between the two germline ends. In germline, CDR1 is MGHRA, CDR2 YSYEKL. The CDR3 region has the DNA TGCGCCAGCAGCCACGAGGGCATGCGGGAGACCCAGTACTTC. Encoded protein: CASSHEGMRETQYF.

The chain recombines TRBV7-6 with TRBJ1-4; no clear D gene. The CDR3 loop spans 14 amino acids. Deletions cut 5 bases from V and 1 base from J, with 8 bases between. Germline values: CDR1 SGHVS, CDR2 FNYEAQ. The CDR3 sequence: CASSEDLTNEKLFF. The DNA of the CDR3 is TGTGCCAGCAGCGAGGATTTAACTAATGAAAAACTGTTTTTT.

This clonotype came up a few times. This sequence joins TRBV6-6 and TRBJ2-1; D possibly corresponds to TRBD1 (6 bases). Trimming cost V 10 bases and J 8 bases, with 12 bases left between them. The CDR3 runs to 11 residues. Per the germline V gene, CDR1 is MNHNY and CDR2 is SVGAGI (reference sequence). The CDR3 protein is CAIVQGHEQFF. The CDR3 nucleotides read TGTGCCATAGTCCAGGGGCATGAGCAGTTCTTC.

The sample holds many counts of this clonotype. The gene calls are TRBV12-3 or TRBV12-4 and TRBJ2-1; TRBD1 matches 8 bases. CDR3 size: 15 residues. Trimming at V came to 6 bases and at J to 0 bases, leaving 4 bases not matched to a gene. In nucleotides, the CDR3 is TGTGCCAGCAGACCCGGGACAGGCTCCTACAATGAGCAGTTCTTC. Protein: CASRPGTGSYNEQFF.

The CDR3 sequence: CASSLAWTSSAYEQYF. The CDR3 DNA is TGTGCCAGCAGCTTGGCCTGGACCTCGTCGGCCTACGAGCAGTACTTC. J is TRBJ2-7 and V is TRBV5-6, with D unresolved. The CDR3 extends over 16 amino acids. In germline, CDR1 is SGHDT, CDR2 YYEEEE. The germline V and J ends were trimmed by 0 bases and 2 bases, with 15 bases remaining between them.

The rearrangement joins TRBV7-9 to TRBJ1-6, with a tentative D call TRBD1 (6 bases). V was shortened by 3 bases and J by 9 bases, with 21 bases between the two germline ends. This CDR3 contains 17 residues. Germline values: CDR1 SEHNR, CDR2 FQNEAQ (reference sequence). The CDR3, as DNA: TGTGCCAGCAGCTTTGAGGGGGACAACGGCGCAGGTTCACCCCTCCACTTT. Amino acids: CASSFEGDNGAGSPLHF. Complete variable domain (other parts from reference TRBV7-9 and TRBJ1-6): DTGVSQNPRHKITKRGQNVTFRCDPISEHNRLYWYRQTLGQGPEFLTYFQNEAQLEKSRLLSDRFSAERPKGSFSTLEIQRTEQGDSAMYLCASSFEGDNGAGSPLHFGNGTRLTVT.

This chain links TRBV5-4 with TRBJ1-2; tentative D call: TRBD1 (6 bases). Trimming shortened V by 4 bases and J by 4 bases, and 11 bases separated the two germline ends. Germline V gives CDR1 SGHNT, CDR2 YYREEE (reference sequence). The CDR3 length is 13 residues. DNA for the CDR3: TGTGCCAGCAGCGTGGACAGTGGCTATGGCTACACCTTC. It yields the protein CASSVDSGYGYTF.

This rearrangement joins TRBV27 to TRBJ1-2; D is unclear. The V end was cut by 3 bases, the J end by 5 bases, with 10 bases between. The CDR3 is 13 residues long. Germline lookup yields CDR1 MNHEY and CDR2 SMNVEV (reference sequence). The CDR3, as DNA: TGTGCCAGCAGTTTCCGGGAGCGGTATGGCTACACCTTC. It yields the protein CASSFRERYGYTF.

CDR3 protein: CASSIGTAYQPQHF. Written as DNA, the CDR3 is TGTGCCAGTAGTATAGGGACAGCTTATCAGCCCCAGCATTTT. The chain is built from TRBV19 and TRBJ1-5; D is possibly TRBD1 (6 bases). V was pared by 1 base and J by 5 bases, with 9 bases between. From germline, CDR1 is LNHDA and CDR2 SQIVND (reference sequence). The CDR3 totals 14 residues.

This clonotype was found once. The CDR3, as DNA: TGTGCCAGCAGTCCCCGACTAGCGGGGGGGTTCGAAGATGATACGCAGTATTTT. It encodes CASSPRLAGGFEDDTQYF. The chain carries TRBV12-3 or TRBV12-4 and TRBJ2-3; TRBD2 aligns across 14 bases. There are 18 residues in the CDR3. V lost 5 bases to trimming and J lost 6 bases; unmatched junction nucleotides: 13.

This clonotype has at least ten counts. The chain employs TRBV7-8 and TRBJ1-2; 10 bases are a match to TRBD1. There are 15 residues in the CDR3. Germline trimming cut 1 base from V and 1 base from J; bases unmatched to any gene: 0. Germline CDR1 SGHVS, CDR2 FQNEAQ. This CDR3 is CASSLGTGGNYGYTF. In nucleotides, the CDR3 is TGTGCCAGCAGCTTAGGGACAGGGGGTAACTATGGCTACACCTTC.

The V gene is TRBV12-3 or TRBV12-4, the J gene TRBJ2-2; 7 bases match TRBD1. The CDR3 consists of 16 residues. The junction had 11 bases not matched to a gene; V was cut back by 5 bases and J by 5 bases. CDR3 residues: CASSLLTGFLTGELFF. In DNA form, the CDR3 reads TGTGCCAGCAGTCTCCTGACAGGGTTCTTAACCGGGGAGCTGTTTTTT.

This clonotype was seen a handful of times. As DNA, the CDR3 is TGTGCCAGCAGCGCCTGGGACAGCTACGAGCAGTACTTC. It is translated as CASSAWDSYEQYF. The chain couples TRBV7-9 to TRBJ2-7; TRBD1 matches 7 bases. CDR1 and CDR2 (germline): SEHNR, FQNEAQ (reference sequence). The CDR3 length is 13 residues. V shed 5 bases and J 3 bases; nucleotides not matched to a gene: 4.

The chain couples TRBV6-5 to TRBJ1-5; no clear D. V lost 2 bases to trimming and J lost 3 bases, with 5 bases between them. Germline V gene sequence: CDR1 MNHEY, CDR2 SVGAGI. The CDR3 covers 13 residues. CDR3 loop: CASSYGPNQPQHF. CDR3 in DNA: TGTGCCAGCAGTTACGGACCCAATCAGCCCCAGCATTTT.

The chain is built from TRBV15 and TRBJ2-2; D not certain. V was shortened by 0 bases and J by 1 base, with 6 bases between the two germline ends. This CDR3 has 15 amino acids. The germline V gene encodes CDR1 LNHNV and CDR2 YYDKDF (reference sequence). CDR3 in amino acids: CATSRERENTGELFF. In DNA, the CDR3 is TGTGCCACCAGCAGAGAAAGAGAGAACACCGGGGAGCTGTTTTTT.

This clonotype was picked up a small number of times. The chain recombines TRBV9 with TRBJ1-1, with unresolved D. The CDR3 runs 18 residues. Germline lookup yields CDR1 SGDLS and CDR2 YYNGEE. V was shortened by 4 bases and J by 0 bases, with 22 bases between the two germline ends. This CDR3 is CASSPGWDSAFMNTEAFF. In DNA, the CDR3 is TGTGCCAGCAGCCCCGGTTGGGATTCGGCCTTTATGAACACTGAAGCTTTCTTT.